Reported below is one T cell receptor (beta chain). Its target is unknown. These data belong to a study of cytomegalovirus exposure and HLA in healthy donors. Study-wide results and limits: Follow-up analysis later connected one missense variant in DCLRE1C with trimming of TCR beta V- and J-genes. Researchers reportedly found TCR beta sequences accurately predicted most subjects' HLA-A and HLA-B alleles.

The CDR3 sequence is 16 residues long. Healthy bone marrow donors formed the donor group. The PCR had 60 Vbeta and 13 Jbeta primers. Libraries were prepared by immunoSEQ multiplex PCR; TCRdb keeps only in-frame clonotypes and omits some of them. This sample has under 20,000 clones, with roughly 80% found just once. The chain carries TRBV21-1 and TRBJ1-2. TRBV21-1 is termed a pseudogene. The sequence was obtained from a human donor in good health. Sequencing was performed on PBMCs. CDR3 DNA: TGTGCCAGCAGCAAAATATGGCGGGGATGGTACTATGGCTACACCTTC. It is translated as CASSKIWRGWYYGYTF.